This TCR beta chain was sequenced in a study of blood T cells in healthy people across ages. Primers used in a second PCR of roughly 7 to 12 cycles were a sample-barcoded 5' primer and a J-beta primer mix. Every cDNA was tagged by a template-switch adaptor with 12 random nucleotides. A single record per CDR3 protein comes from TCRdb applying MiXCR to the 5' RACE reads. The table lists just over 800,000 distinct CDR3 sequences, 55% to 65% of them singletons, with around a quarter in the top ten. Remarks on this clonotype: Its antigen remains unknown.

The study's findings and limits: Older individuals had lower TCR beta diversity per million T cells (the decline was roughly linear).

The CDR3 is made up of 14 amino acids. The germline V gene has CDR1 GTSNPN and CDR2 SVGIG (reference sequence). The chain carries TRBV30 and TRBJ2-7; TRBD2 might be the D (5 bases). The tail of the sequence fits TRBJ2-5 better, so the J call may be wrong. Sequenced: blood. The clonotype originates from a man younger than 45 in good health. As DNA, the CDR3 is TGTGCCTGGAGCGTATCGCCAAGTCGGGGGACCCAGTACTTC. This gives the protein CAWSVSPSRGTQYF.